This T cell receptor (beta chain) was sequenced during a study of T-cell reconstitution after alpha-beta-depleted transplantation in children. Unique molecular identifiers featured in how the TCRbeta library was prepared. A single record per CDR3 protein comes from TCRdb applying MiXCR to the PCR reads. The sample lists approximately 250,000 distinct CDR3 sequences, 7.5% to 10% occurring once. There are 14 residues in the CDR3. Germline assignment: CDR1 SGHRS and CDR2 YFSETQ. Details on this clonotype: One junction end disagrees with the germline gene, perhaps due to a read error.

The TCR originated in a human donor who donated a stem cell graft to a child with SCID. Sample: PBMCs from the stem cell graft donor, taken from the stem cell graft. The rearrangement joins TRBV5-1 to TRBJ1-2; TRBD1 matches at 12 bases. This chain's CDR3 is CANSLGQGAMGYTF. The CDR3 DNA reads TGCGCCAACAGCTTGGGACAGGGGGCGATGGGCTACACCTTC.